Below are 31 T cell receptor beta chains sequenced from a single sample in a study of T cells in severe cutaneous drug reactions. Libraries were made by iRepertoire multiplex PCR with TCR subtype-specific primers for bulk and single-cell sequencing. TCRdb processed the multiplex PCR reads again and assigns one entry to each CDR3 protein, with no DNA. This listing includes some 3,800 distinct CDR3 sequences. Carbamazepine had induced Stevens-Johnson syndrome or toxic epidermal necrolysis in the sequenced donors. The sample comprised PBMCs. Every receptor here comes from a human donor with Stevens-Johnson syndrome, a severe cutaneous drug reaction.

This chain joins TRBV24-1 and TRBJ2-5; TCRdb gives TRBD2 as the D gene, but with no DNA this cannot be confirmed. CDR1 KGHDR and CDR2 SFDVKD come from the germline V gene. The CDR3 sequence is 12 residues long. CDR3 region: CATSALEGTQYF.

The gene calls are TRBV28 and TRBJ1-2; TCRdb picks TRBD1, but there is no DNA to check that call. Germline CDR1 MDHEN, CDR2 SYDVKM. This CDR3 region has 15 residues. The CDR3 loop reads CASSASRQTLYGYTF.

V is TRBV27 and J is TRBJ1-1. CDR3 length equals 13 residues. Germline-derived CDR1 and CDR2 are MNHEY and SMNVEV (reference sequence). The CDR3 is CASSPRAPPEAFF.

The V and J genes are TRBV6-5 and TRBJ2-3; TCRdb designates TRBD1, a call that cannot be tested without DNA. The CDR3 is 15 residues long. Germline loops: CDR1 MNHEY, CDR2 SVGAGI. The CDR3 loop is CASRPNLLRGDTQYF.

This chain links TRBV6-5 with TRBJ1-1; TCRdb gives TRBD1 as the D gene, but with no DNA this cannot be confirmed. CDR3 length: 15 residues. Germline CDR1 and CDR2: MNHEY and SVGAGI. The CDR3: CASSSFRDRGTEAFF.

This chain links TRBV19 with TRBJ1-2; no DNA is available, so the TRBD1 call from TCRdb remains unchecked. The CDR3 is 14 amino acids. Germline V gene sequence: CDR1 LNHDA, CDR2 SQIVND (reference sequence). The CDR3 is CASSSMGHLYGYTF. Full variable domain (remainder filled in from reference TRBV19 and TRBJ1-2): DGGITQSPKYLFRKEGQNVTLSCEQNLNHDAMYWYRQDPGQGLRLIYYSQIVNDFQKGDIAEGYSVSREKKESFPLTVTSAQKNPTAFYLCASSSMGHLYGYTFGSGTRLTVV.

This CDR3 reads CSASKGPSSYNEQFF. The J gene is TRBJ2-1, the V gene TRBV20-1; the TRBD2 assignment by TCRdb is unverifiable without DNA. This CDR3 spans 15 amino acids. CDR1 and CDR2 from the germline V gene are DFQATT and SNEGSKA (reference sequence).

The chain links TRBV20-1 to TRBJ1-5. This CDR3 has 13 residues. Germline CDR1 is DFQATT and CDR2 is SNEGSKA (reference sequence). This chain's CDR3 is CSASAVEWQPQHF.

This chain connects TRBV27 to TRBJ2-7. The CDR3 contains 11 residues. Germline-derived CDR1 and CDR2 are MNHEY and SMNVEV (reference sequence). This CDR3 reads CASSSPHEQYF.

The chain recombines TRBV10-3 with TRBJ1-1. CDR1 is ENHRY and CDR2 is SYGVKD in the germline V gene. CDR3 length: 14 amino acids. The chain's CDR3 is CAISAGREGTEAFF.

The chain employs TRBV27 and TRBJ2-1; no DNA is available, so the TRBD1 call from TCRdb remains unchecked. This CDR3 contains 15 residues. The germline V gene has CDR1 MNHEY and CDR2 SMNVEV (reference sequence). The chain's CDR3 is CASSLRDKGYDEQFF.

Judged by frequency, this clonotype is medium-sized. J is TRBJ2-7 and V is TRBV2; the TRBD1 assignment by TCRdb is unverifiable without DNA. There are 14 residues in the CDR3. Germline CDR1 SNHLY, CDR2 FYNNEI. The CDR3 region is CASIGSALSPEQYF.

CDR3 sequence reads: CASRGGVGADLWGEQFF. The rearrangement uses TRBV2 and TRBJ2-1; TCRdb reports TRBD2, a call that lacks DNA to check it against. Germline values: CDR1 SNHLY, CDR2 FYNNEI. The CDR3 runs to 17 residues.

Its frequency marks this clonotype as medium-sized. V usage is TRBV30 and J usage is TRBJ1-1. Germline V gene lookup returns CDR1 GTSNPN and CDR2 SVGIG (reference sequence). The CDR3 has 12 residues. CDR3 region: CAWSYWNTEAFF.

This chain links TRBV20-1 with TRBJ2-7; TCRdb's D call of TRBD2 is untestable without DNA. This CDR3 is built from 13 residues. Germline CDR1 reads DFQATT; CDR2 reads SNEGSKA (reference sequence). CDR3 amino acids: CSVQASGVYEQYF.

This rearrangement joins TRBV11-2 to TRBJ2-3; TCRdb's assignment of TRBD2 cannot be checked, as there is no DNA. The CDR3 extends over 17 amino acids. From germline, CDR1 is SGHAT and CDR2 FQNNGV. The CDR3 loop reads CASSPPAGGDSTDTQYF.

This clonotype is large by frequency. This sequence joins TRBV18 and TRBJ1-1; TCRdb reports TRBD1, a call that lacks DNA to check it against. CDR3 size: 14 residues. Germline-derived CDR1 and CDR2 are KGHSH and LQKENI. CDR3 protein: CASSPFPGTTEAFF.

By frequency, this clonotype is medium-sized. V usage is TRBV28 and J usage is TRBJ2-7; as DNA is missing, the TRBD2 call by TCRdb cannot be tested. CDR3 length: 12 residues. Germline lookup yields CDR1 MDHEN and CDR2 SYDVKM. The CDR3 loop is CASSQGLAPSNF.

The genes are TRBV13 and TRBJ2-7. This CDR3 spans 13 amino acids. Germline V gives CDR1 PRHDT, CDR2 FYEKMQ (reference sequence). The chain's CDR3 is CASSFPSTYEQYF.

This chain's CDR3 is CASSQGEGGNQPQHF. This chain uses TRBV3-1 with TRBJ1-5. This CDR3 contains 15 residues. The germline V gene has CDR1 LGHDT and CDR2 YNNKEL (reference sequence).

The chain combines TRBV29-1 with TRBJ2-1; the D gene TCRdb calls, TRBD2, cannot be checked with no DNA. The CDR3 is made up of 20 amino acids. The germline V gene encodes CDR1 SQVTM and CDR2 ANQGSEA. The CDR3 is CSVDYAPGLAGGPKYNEQFF.

CDR3 sequence: CSARDYEFYSKILLTDTQYF. The rearrangement links TRBV20-1 to TRBJ2-3. CDR1 and CDR2 (germline): DFQATT, SNEGSKA (reference sequence). CDR3 length equals 20 residues.

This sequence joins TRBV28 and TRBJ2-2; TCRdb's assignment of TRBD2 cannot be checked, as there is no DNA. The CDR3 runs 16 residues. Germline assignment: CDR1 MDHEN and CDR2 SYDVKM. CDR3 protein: CASSLLGPPNTGELFF.

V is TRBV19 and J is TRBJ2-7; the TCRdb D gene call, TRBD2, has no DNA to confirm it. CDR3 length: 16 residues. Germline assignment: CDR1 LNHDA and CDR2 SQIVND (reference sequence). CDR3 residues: CASSRLAGGSGGEQYF. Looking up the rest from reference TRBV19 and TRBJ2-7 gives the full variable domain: DGGITQSPKYLFRKEGQNVTLSCEQNLNHDAMYWYRQDPGQGLRLIYYSQIVNDFQKGDIAEGYSVSREKKESFPLTVTSAQKNPTAFYLCASSRLAGGSGGEQYFGPGTRLTVT.

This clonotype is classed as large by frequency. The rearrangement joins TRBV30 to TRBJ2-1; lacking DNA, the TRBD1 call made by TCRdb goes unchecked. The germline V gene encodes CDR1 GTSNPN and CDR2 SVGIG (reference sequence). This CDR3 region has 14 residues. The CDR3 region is CAWSAGQGYDEQFF.

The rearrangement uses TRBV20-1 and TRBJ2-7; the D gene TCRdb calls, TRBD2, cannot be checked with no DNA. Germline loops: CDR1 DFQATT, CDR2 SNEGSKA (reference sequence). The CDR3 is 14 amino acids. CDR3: CSASGLGHFYEQYF.

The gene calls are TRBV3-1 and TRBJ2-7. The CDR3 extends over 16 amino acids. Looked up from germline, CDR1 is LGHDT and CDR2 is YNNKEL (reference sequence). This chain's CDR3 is CASSQDDGSSSYEQYF.

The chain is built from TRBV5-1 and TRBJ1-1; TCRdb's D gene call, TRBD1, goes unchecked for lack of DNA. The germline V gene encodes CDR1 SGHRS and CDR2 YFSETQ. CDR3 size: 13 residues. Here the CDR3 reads CASSLTGAPEAFF.

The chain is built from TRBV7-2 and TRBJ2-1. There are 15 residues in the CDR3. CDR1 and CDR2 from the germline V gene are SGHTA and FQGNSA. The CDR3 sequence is CASSLGTSVLNEQFF.

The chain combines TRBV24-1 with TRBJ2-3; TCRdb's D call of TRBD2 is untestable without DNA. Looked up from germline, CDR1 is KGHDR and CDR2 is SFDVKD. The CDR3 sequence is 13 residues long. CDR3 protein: CATSGLPTDTQYF.

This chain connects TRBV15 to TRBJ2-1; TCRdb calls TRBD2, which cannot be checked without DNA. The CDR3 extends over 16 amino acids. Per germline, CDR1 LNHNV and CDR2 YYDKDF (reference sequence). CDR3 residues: CATSRDRTSGRDEQFF.